The entry that follows covers one T cell receptor (beta chain) sequence. The target antigen is unknown. Deletions cut 5 bases from V and 10 bases from J, with 12 bases between. Germline assignment: CDR1 SGHTA and CDR2 FQGNSA. The CDR3 is made up of 12 amino acids. These data come from a study of T cell responses to AZD1222 COVID-19 vaccine. TCRdb keeps only in-frame clones here, not all; method: immunoSEQ multiplex PCR. Here the sample spans 130,000 or so clones, about 93% being singletons. General study results and limits: Every sample of the repertoires postdated the peak T cell response.

V usage is TRBV7-2 and J usage is TRBJ2-4, with TRBD1 as a possible D gene (6 bases). The sequence derives from an adult in good health. The material was peripheral blood, obtained on day 0 of AZD1222 vaccination. The CDR3 region is CASSAQGGIQYF. DNA for the CDR3: TGTGCCAGCAGCGCACAGGGCGGTATTCAGTACTTC.